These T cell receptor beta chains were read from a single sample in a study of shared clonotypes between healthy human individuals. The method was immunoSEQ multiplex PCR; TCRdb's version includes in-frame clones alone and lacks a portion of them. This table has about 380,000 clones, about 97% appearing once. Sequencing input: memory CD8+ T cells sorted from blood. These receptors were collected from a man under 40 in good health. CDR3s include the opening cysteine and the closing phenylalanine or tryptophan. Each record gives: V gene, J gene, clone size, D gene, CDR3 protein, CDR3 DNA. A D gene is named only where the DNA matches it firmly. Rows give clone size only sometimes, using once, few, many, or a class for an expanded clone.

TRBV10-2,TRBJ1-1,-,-,CASSENRASIWTEAFF,TGCGCCAGCAGTGAAAACAGGGCGTCGATTTGGACTGAAGCTTTCTTT
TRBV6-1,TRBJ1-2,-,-,CASSIGGDGYTF,TGTGCCAGCAGTATCGGGGGCGATGGCTACACCTTC
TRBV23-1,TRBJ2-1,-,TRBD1,CATVQGAMNNEQFF,TGCGCCACCGTACAGGGGGCGATGAACAATGAGCAGTTCTTC
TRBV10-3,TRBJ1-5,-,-,CAISEGRVRNQPQHF,TGTGCCATCAGTGAGGGCAGGGTGCGCAATCAGCCCCAGCATTTT
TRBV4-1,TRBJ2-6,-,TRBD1,CASSQDGTGASGANVLTF,TGCGCCAGCAGCCAAGATGGGACAGGGGCGTCTGGGGCCAACGTCCTGACTTTC
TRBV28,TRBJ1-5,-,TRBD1,CASSPGSTGVGQPQHF,TGTGCCAGCAGCCCAGGGTCGACAGGGGTGGGCCAGCCCCAGCATTTT
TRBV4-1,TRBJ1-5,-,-,CASSFLPGTNQPQHF,TGCGCCAGCAGCTTTTTACCCGGGACAAATCAGCCCCAGCATTTT
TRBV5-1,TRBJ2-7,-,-,CASSTSNEQYF,TGCGCCAGCAGTACCTCGAACGAGCAGTACTTC
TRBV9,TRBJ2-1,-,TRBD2,CASSVALAGGPDEQFF,TGTGCCAGCAGCGTAGCCCTCGCGGGAGGGCCTGATGAGCAGTTCTTC
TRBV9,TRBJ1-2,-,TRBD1,CASSDHGTGNYGYTF,TGTGCCAGCAGCGACCACGGGACAGGGAACTATGGCTACACCTTC
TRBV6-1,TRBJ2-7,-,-,CASINGALSYEQYF,TGTGCCAGCATCAACGGGGCTTTGTCCTACGAGCAGTACTTC
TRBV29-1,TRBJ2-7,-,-,CSVERAGFPYEQYF,TGCAGCGTTGAAAGGGCGGGCTTCCCCTACGAGCAGTACTTC
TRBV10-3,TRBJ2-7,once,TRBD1,CAAQTTGGQSYEQYF,TGTGCCGCCCAGACGACAGGGGGCCAGTCCTACGAGCAGTACTTC
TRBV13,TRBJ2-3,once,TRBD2,CASSLVASGSFSDTQYF,TGTGCCAGCAGCTTAGTAGCTAGCGGGAGCTTTTCGGATACGCAGTATTTT
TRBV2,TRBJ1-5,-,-,CASRNGFAGQPQHF,TGTGCCAGCAGAAATGGTTTTGCGGGTCAGCCCCAGCATTTT
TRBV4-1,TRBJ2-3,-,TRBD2,CASSHLRTSGSADTQYF,TGCGCCAGCAGCCACCTTCGGACTAGCGGGTCAGCAGATACGCAGTATTTT
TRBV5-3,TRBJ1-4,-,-,CGPIYNEKLFF,TGTGGCCCCATCTACAATGAAAAACTGTTTTTT
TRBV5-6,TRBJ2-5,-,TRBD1,CASSFGTGQETQYF,TGTGCCAGCAGCTTCGGGACAGGCCAAGAGACCCAGTACTTC
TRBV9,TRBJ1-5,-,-,CASSVSGVDQPQHF,TGTGCCAGCAGCGTCTCAGGGGTAGATCAGCCCCAGCATTTT
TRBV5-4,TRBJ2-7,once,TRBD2,CASSLRTSGGLSSYEQYF,TGTGCCAGCAGCTTGCGGACTAGCGGGGGTCTAAGCTCCTACGAGCAGTACTTC
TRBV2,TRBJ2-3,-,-,CASRKYSTDTQYF,TGTGCCAGCAGAAAGTATAGCACAGATACGCAGTATTTT
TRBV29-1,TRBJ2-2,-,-,CSAGSGELFF,TGCAGCGCTGGATCCGGGGAGCTGTTTTTT
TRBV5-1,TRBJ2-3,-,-,CASSLDQHTQYF,TGCGCCAGCAGCTTGGACCAACATACGCAGTATTTT
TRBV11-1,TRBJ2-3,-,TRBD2,CASSWTSGTDTQYF,TGTGCCAGCAGCTGGACTAGCGGCACAGATACGCAGTATTTT
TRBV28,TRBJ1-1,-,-,CASSLGQTPEAFF,TGTGCCAGCAGTCTCGGACAAACGCCTGAAGCTTTCTTT
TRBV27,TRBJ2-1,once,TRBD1,CASSPSGGTGGNEQFF,TGTGCCAGCAGCCCATCGGGTGGGACAGGGGGCAATGAGCAGTTCTTC
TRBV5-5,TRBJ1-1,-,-,CASSLLPTEAFF,TGTGCCAGCAGCTTACTTCCCACTGAAGCTTTCTTT
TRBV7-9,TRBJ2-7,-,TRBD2,CASSSTEAGGVSRYEQYF,TGTGCCAGCAGCTCTACCGAAGCGGGAGGGGTCTCCCGCTACGAGCAGTACTTC
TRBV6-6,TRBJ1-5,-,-,CASSYSGGNQPQHF,TGTGCCAGCAGTTATTCGGGTGGCAATCAGCCCCAGCATTTT
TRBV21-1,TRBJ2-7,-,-,CASSKSAGRIREQYF,TGTGCCAGCAGCAAATCGGCAGGGAGGATTCGCGAGCAGTACTTC
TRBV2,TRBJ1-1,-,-,CASSVAINTEAFF,TGTGCCAGCAGTGTTGCGATAAACACTGAAGCTTTCTTT
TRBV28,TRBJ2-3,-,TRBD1,CASNPLGRGRDTQYF,TGTGCCAGCAACCCCCTTGGCAGGGGGCGGGATACGCAGTATTTT
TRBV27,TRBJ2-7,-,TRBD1,CASMTGGHEQYF,TGTGCCAGTATGACAGGGGGCCACGAGCAGTACTTC
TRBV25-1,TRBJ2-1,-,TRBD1,CASTGQGFNEQFF,TGTGCCAGTACGGGACAGGGTTTCAATGAGCAGTTCTTC
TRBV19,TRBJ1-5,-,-,CASSMASYSNQPQHF,TGTGCCAGTAGTATGGCTAGTTATAGCAATCAGCCCCAGCATTTT
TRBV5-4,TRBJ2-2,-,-,CASSSLFGAPGELFF,TGTGCCAGCAGCTCTTTATTTGGGGCGCCCGGGGAGCTGTTTTTT
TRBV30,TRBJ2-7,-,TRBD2,CAWSVSAGAYEQYF,TGTGCCTGGAGTGTATCGGCGGGGGCCTACGAGCAGTACTTC
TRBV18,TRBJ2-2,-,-,CASAPQGTGELFF,TGTGCCAGCGCACCTCAGGGCACCGGGGAGCTGTTTTTT
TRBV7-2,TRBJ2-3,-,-,CASSLVAGYSTDTQYF,TGTGCCAGCAGCTTAGTTGCGGGATACAGCACAGATACGCAGTATTTT
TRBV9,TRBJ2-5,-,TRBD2,CASSVGGSGGQETQYF,TGTGCCAGCAGCGTAGGAGGGAGCGGGGGGCAAGAGACCCAGTACTTC
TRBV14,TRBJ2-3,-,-,CASRISSTDTQYF,TGTGCCAGCAGAATCAGTAGCACAGATACGCAGTATTTT
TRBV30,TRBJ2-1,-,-,CAWSVQGYEQFF,TGTGCCTGGAGTGTACAAGGCTATGAGCAGTTCTTC
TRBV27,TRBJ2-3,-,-,CASTDTQYF,TGTGCCAGCACAGATACGCAGTATTTT
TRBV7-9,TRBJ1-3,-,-,CASSPRVGVPGNTIYF,TGTGCCAGCAGCCCCAGGGTTGGGGTTCCTGGAAACACCATATATTTT
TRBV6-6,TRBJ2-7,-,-,CASSRMLPYGEQYF,TGTGCCAGCAGTCGGATGCTCCCCTACGGGGAGCAGTACTTC
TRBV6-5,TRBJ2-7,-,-,CASIIRAGASYEQYF,TGTGCCAGCATTATCCGGGCGGGGGCCTCCTACGAGCAGTACTTC
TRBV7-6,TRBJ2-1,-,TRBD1,CASSFGQGSEQFF,TGTGCCAGCAGCTTCGGACAGGGTTCGGAGCAGTTCTTC
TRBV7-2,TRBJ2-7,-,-,CASSPRPLGEQYF,TGTGCCAGCAGCCCCCGACCCTTAGGCGAGCAGTACTTC
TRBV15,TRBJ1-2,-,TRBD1,CATSRDGTGGYGYTF,TGTGCCACCAGCAGAGATGGGACAGGGGGCTATGGCTACACCTTC
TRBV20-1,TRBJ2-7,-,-,CSPRVDYEQYF,TGCAGCCCTAGAGTGGACTACGAGCAGTACTTC